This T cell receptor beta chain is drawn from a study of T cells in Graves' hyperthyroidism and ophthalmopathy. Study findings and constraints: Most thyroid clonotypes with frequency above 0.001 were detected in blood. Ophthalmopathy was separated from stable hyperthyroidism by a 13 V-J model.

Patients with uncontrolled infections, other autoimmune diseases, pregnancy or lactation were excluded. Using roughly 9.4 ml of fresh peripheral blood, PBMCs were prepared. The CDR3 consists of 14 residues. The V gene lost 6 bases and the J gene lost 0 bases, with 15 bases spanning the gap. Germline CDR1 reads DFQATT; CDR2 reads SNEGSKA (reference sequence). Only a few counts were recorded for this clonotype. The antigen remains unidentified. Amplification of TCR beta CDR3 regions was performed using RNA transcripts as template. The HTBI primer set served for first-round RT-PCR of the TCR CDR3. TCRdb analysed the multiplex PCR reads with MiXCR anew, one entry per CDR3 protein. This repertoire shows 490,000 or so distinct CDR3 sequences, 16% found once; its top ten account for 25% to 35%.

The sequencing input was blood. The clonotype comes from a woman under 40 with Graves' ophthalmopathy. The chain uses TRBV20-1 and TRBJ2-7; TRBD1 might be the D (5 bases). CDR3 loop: CSALKAGYSYEQYF. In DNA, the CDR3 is TGCAGTGCCCTAAAAGCAGGGTACTCCTACGAGCAGTACTTC.